The TCR beta chain under discussion was sequenced for a study of blood T cell repertoires in COVID-19. Profiled with immunoSEQ multiplex PCR; TCRdb holds only in-frame clones, not every one. The sample has about 110,000 clones, 84% seen once. The CDR3 sequence is 14 residues long. Germline lookup yields CDR1 SEHNR and CDR2 FQNEAQ (reference sequence). J was trimmed by 8 bases and V by 6 bases; bases with no gene match: 6. Sequenced material: peripheral blood. The rearrangement uses TRBV7-9 and TRBJ2-1, with 11 positions matching TRBD2. The clonotype was recovered from a woman at least 80 years old with active or convalescent COVID-19. CDR3 DNA: TGTGCCAGCAGTAGCGGGAGGGCCGTTTATGAGCAGTTCTTC. Protein: CASSSGRAVYEQFF.